Following are 4 T cell receptor beta chains from one sample sequenced in a study of T cell repertoires in cytomegalovirus infection. In TCRdb, the reads were re-called with MiXCR into one record per CDR3 protein. The sample includes about 310,000 distinct CDR3 sequences, 20% to 30% seen only once; the top ten take 13%. The antigens of these receptors remain unknown. Here the sequenced sample was cultured PBMCs, taken from culture after CMV antigen stimulation. All receptors derive from a human donor in good health (CMV status not recorded). Some clones in this sample may be carry-over from other donors' samples.

This clonotype was counted ten times or more. The chain has TRBV7-8 and TRBJ2-5; the D gene is possibly TRBD1 (6 bases). Germline V gene data show CDR1 as SGHVS and CDR2 as FQNEAQ. The CDR3 runs 16 residues. V lost 1 base and J lost 5, with 17 bases in between. The CDR3: CASSLEYAGQGETQYF. The CDR3 DNA reads TGTGCCAGCAGCTTAGAGTATGCAGGGCAGGGGGAGACCCAGTACTTC.

V gene TRBV6-2 or TRBV6-3 combines with J gene TRBJ2-3, with D perhaps TRBD2 (7 bases). The CDR3 has 17 amino acids. V shed 4 bases and J shed 1 base, with 18 bases lying between them. Germline lookup yields CDR1 MNHEY and CDR2 SVGEGT. The CDR3 DNA reads as TGTGCCAGCAGTTCCTCCGGGGGCGCGGGAGGCACAGATACGCAGTATTTT. Its protein is CASSSSGGAGGTDTQYF.

The CDR3 protein is CASSRLASSYEQYF. CDR3 DNA sequence: TGTGCCAGCAGCAGACTAGCGAGCTCCTACGAGCAGTACTTC. The chain combines TRBV12-3 or TRBV12-4 with TRBJ2-7; 8 bases fit TRBD2. The ends lost 6 bases at V and 0 bases at J; junction bases unmatched: 4. CDR3 length equals 14 residues.

The J gene is TRBJ2-3, the V gene TRBV2; D remains ambiguous. The V end lost 0 bases, the J end lost 0 bases, and 4 bases lay between the germline ends. CDR1 SNHLY and CDR2 FYNNEI come from the germline V gene. CDR3 length: 14 amino acids. In DNA form, the CDR3 reads TGTGCCAGCAGTGAAGCGACTAGCACAGATACGCAGTATTTT. This encodes CASSEATSTDTQYF.